These 5 T cell receptor beta chains came from one sample sequenced in a study of blood T cell repertoires in COVID-19. TCRdb's copy holds only in-frame clones and misses some; the assay was immunoSEQ multiplex PCR. The sample has about 92,000 clones; about two thirds are singletons. Input material: peripheral blood. All receptors derive from a woman aged 55-69 years in a cohort sampled during active or convalescent COVID-19.

This clone turned up a few times. The chain uses TRBV5-6 and TRBJ2-3; D gene unclear. CDR3 size: 16 residues. The ends were cut back, 3 bases at V and 0 bases at J, with 14 bases in the middle. Per germline, CDR1 SGHDT and CDR2 YYEEEE. CDR3 in DNA: TGTGCCAGCAGCTCCGAGACTGCAGCTAGCACAGATACGCAGTATTTT. The encoded protein is CASSSETAASTDTQYF.

This clone was seen a few times. The J gene is TRBJ1-4, the V gene TRBV4-1; 9 bases are a match to TRBD1. The CDR3 has 15 amino acids. The germline V gene has CDR1 MGHRA and CDR2 YSYEKL. V lost 4 bases to trimming and J lost 6 bases; unmatched junction nucleotides: 6. For the CDR3, the DNA is TGCGCCAGCAGCCTAACAGGGGGCGCGTATGAAAAACTGTTTTTT. The encoded protein is CASSLTGGAYEKLFF.

The genes are TRBV13 and TRBJ2-7; D may be TRBD1 (6 bases). The ends were cut back, 4 bases at V and 3 bases at J, with 13 bases in the middle. Germline CDR1 and CDR2: PRHDT and FYEKMQ (reference sequence). The CDR3 runs 14 residues. The DNA for the CDR3 is TGTGCCAGCAGCTCCAGGGGTGCCAACTACGAGCAGTACTTC. Protein product: CASSSRGANYEQYF.

V gene TRBV5-7 combines with J gene TRBJ2-3; TRBD1 aligns across 8 bases. TRBV5-7 is an ORF for which the function is uncertain. With V trimmed by 1 base and J by 2 bases, 12 bases remained unmatched. The CDR3 contains 18 residues. In DNA, the CDR3 is TGTGCCAGCAGCTTGCCCACGTCCAGGGGGCGCTCCACAGATACGCAGTATTTT. Translating it yields CASSLPTSRGRSTDTQYF.

This chain uses TRBV9 with TRBJ2-7; TRBD2 agrees at 10 bases. V lost 3 bases and J lost 6; bases outside the gene matches: 12. Looked up from germline, CDR1 is SGDLS and CDR2 is YYNGEE. The length of the CDR3 is 16 residues. The CDR3 DNA follows: TGTGCCAGCAGCGCCGCCATTGGACTAGCGGCTGGCGAGCAGTACTTC. Protein: CASSAAIGLAAGEQYF.